This record covers a single T cell receptor beta chain. Its antigen is not yet known. Base qualities are not recorded, but no much larger clone differs from it by a single base. TCRbeta CDR3 regions were amplified from genomic DNA using the immunoSEQ Assay, a bias-controlled multiplex PCR. Regarding the original processing steps: Within the assay, amplification of reference gene primers was used to estimate how many nucleated cells each sample contained. To quantify the absolute abundance of each unique TCRbeta CDR3 rearrangement, sequence reads were collapsed and filtered. For each sample, productive Simpson clonality was calculated as the square root of Simpson's diversity index over productive rearrangements. TCRdb obtained this table from immuneACCESS and retained in-frame rearrangements with V and J assigned. These tables miss some clones; where compared with another copy, unresolved V genes account for less than half of the shortfall, and the remainder is unexplained. V, J and clone size were drawn from that table, and D and trimming were deduced from the DNA. This sample is represented by some 130,000 clones; 75% to 90% of them were singletons. The ten biggest clones cover around 4.5% of the sample.

This record belongs to a study of blood T cell repertoires in COVID-19 (dated by TCRdb to about 2020). Turning to the overall study: The collaborator samples originated in the United States, Italy and Spain and spanned the acute and convalescent phases of COVID-19. The repertoires were made available in a free public database intended to serve as a resource for research on the immune response to SARS-CoV-2. Subjects who had been exposed to COVID-19, were actively infected with it, or had recovered from it provided the deeply sampled blood TCRbeta repertoires that made up the dataset. The prospective study material was composed of cDNA or gDNA derived from T cells, B-cell-depleted T cells, or PBMCs. The samples were drawn from two sources: the first 160 participants of the ongoing ImmuneRACE study, and 1,000 to 1,500 subjects contributed by 6 global collaborators. HLA class I and class II types, where available, came from metadata supplied by the sample provider rather than from assay-based typing. Nearly every sample came with metadata listing a de-identified subject ID, COVID-19 status, age in years and sex. What the research found in general, with its limitations: Clinical and demographic metadata were provided uncurated, with the amount varying by source and participant.

Based on the germline V gene, the CDR1 and CDR2 sequences are SGHNT and YENEEA. Trimming at the junction amounts to 4 bases on V and 5 bases on J, and the germline ends lie 21 bases apart. The CDR3 runs 18 residues from the cysteine to the phenylalanine. The sequence is cut down to CDR3 DNA, 54 bases in frame from base 1. At one collaborating source in Seattle, patients were enrolled during active infection and were followed longitudinally through the course of disease. Collaborating institutions collected whole blood in K2EDTA tubes following their own protocols. For TCRbeta analysis, collaborator samples were shipped as frozen whole blood, as isolated PBMCs, or as DNA extracted from either sample type.

The chain links TRBV11-3 with TRBJ1-6; TRBD1 is a possible D gene, resting on 6 matching bases. The sequence came from a man in his fifties or sixties with COVID-19, enrolled during active disease. The specimen was peripheral blood. The CDR3: CASSSQGIPVRDNSPLHF. In nucleotides, the sequence is TGTGCCAGCAGCTCGCAGGGGATTCCAGTGCGGGATAATTCACCCCTCCACTTT.